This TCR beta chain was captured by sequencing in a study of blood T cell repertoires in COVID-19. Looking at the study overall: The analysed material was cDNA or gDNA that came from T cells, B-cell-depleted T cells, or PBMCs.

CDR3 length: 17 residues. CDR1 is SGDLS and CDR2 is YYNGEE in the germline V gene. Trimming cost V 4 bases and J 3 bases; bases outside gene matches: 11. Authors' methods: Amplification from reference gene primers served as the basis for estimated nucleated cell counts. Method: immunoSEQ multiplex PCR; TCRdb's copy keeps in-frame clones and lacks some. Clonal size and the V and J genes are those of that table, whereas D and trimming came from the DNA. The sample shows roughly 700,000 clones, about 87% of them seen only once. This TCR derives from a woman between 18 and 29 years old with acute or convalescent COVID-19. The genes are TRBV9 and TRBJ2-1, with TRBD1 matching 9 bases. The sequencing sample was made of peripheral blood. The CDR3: CASSSFRGQGNYNEQFF. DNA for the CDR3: TGTGCCAGCAGCTCGTTCAGGGGACAGGGAAACTACAATGAGCAGTTCTTC. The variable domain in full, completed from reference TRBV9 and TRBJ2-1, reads DSGVTQTPKHLITATGQRVTLRCSPRSGDLSVYWYQQSLDQGLQFLIQYYNGEERAKGNILERFSAQQFPDLHSELNLSSLELGDSALYFCASSSFRGQGNYNEQFFGPGTRLTVL.